A selection of T cell receptor beta chains follows, all from one sample in a study of T cell changes during pregnancy in multiple sclerosis. Sequencing used immunoSEQ multiplex PCR; TCRdb keeps in-frame clones, though not all of them. In the table there are about 23,000 clones, roughly 89% of which are singletons. The material sequenced was CD8+ T cells from peripheral blood mononuclear cells, taken in the first trimester of pregnancy. The receptors shown here come from a female donor with multiple sclerosis, enrolled in a pregnancy study. CDR3s include the opening cysteine and the closing phenylalanine or tryptophan. D genes are given only for firm matches. Only some rows state a clone size, as once, few, many or a class for expanded clones.

d_gene | j_gene | v_gene | abundance | CDR3aa | CDR3nt
. | TRBJ2-7 | TRBV28 | . | CASSLSPGSNEQYF | TGTGCCAGCAGTTTATCTCCGGGGTCGAACGAGCAGTACTTC
. | TRBJ2-2 | TRBV6-6 | . | CASSIIGGVAGELFF | TGTGCCAGCAGTATAATAGGGGGAGTCGCCGGGGAGCTGTTTTTT
. | TRBJ1-1 | TRBV4-1 | . | CASSHVQVMNTEAFF | TGCGCCAGCAGCCATGTACAGGTTATGAACACTGAAGCTTTCTTT
. | TRBJ2-7 | TRBV6-5 | . | CASSYSDSSYEQYF | TGTGCCAGCAGTTACTCGGACAGCTCCTACGAGCAGTACTTC
. | TRBJ1-2 | TRBV2 | . | CASSDAQYYGYTF | TGTGCCAGCAGTGATGCACAGTACTATGGCTACACCTTC
. | TRBJ2-7 | TRBV27 | . | CASSLRSGGLYEQYF | TGTGCCAGCAGTTTAAGATCGGGGGGCTTGTACGAGCAGTACTTC
. | TRBJ2-7 | TRBV27 | few | CASSLPGYEQYF | TGTGCCAGCAGTTTGCCGGGCTACGAGCAGTACTTC
TRBD2 | TRBJ2-2 | TRBV14 | . | CASSQSTSGRFTGELFF | TGTGCCAGCAGCCAATCAACTAGCGGGAGGTTCACCGGGGAGCTGTTTTTT
TRBD1 | TRBJ1-3 | TRBV5-1 | . | CASSSDRGLGNTIYF | TGCGCCAGCAGCTCAGACAGGGGGCTAGGAAACACCATATATTTT
TRBD1 | TRBJ2-2 | TRBV4-3 | . | CASSQETGTGAGELFF | TGCGCCAGCAGCCAAGAAACTGGGACAGGGGCCGGGGAGCTGTTTTTT
TRBD1 | TRBJ1-1 | TRBV4-1 | . | CASSQEWDSTDTEAFF | TGCGCCAGCAGCCAAGAATGGGACAGTACAGACACTGAAGCTTTCTTT
TRBD2 | TRBJ2-1 | TRBV7-2 | . | CASRAGGYNEQFF | TGTGCCAGCAGGGCGGGAGGCTACAATGAGCAGTTCTTC
. | TRBJ2-4 | TRBV28 | . | CASSSGETNIQYF | TGTGCCAGCAGTTCGGGGGAGACAAACATTCAGTACTTC
TRBD1 | TRBJ1-1 | TRBV7-6 | . | CASSLARTGVMNTEAFF | TGTGCCAGCAGCTTAGCCAGGACAGGGGTCATGAACACTGAAGCTTTCTTT
. | TRBJ2-1 | TRBV7-9 | . | CASSSVSPEQFF | TGTGCCAGCAGCTCCGTATCCCCTGAGCAGTTCTTC
TRBD2 | TRBJ2-7 | TRBV7-2 | . | CASTEREGRYEQYF | TGTGCCAGCACCGAGCGGGAGGGCCGCTACGAGCAGTACTTC
TRBD1 | TRBJ1-4 | TRBV9 | . | CASSPGQGVWEKLFF | TGTGCCAGCAGCCCAGGACAGGGTGTTTGGGAAAAACTGTTTTTT
. | TRBJ2-5 | TRBV28 | . | CASSLDWRQETQYF | TGTGCCAGCAGTTTGGACTGGAGGCAAGAGACCCAGTACTTC
TRBD1 | TRBJ1-1 | TRBV30 | few | CAWSVQGTHEAFF | TGTGCCTGGAGTGTACAGGGGACCCATGAAGCTTTCTTT
. | TRBJ1-2 | TRBV6-1 | . | CASSAVGDYGYTF | TGTGCCAGCAGTGCGGTAGGGGACTATGGCTACACCTTC
TRBD2 | TRBJ2-1 | TRBV7-2 | . | CASSLAGKINEQFF | TGTGCCAGCAGTCTAGCGGGGAAGATCAATGAGCAGTTCTTC
. | TRBJ1-2 | TRBV27 | . | CASSYGVNYGYTF | TGTGCCAGCAGTTACGGGGTGAACTATGGCTACACCTTC
. | TRBJ2-6 | TRBV4-3 | . | CASSQDPQGRSGANVLTF | TGCGCCAGCAGCCAAGATCCCCAGGGCAGATCTGGGGCCAACGTCCTGACTTTC
. | TRBJ2-5 | TRBV5-6 | . | CASSLVAGVPLETQYF | TGTGCCAGCAGCTTGGTGGCAGGGGTTCCTTTAGAGACCCAGTACTTC
TRBD1 | TRBJ2-7 | TRBV4-1 | . | CASGQGSGYEQYF | TGCGCCAGCGGACAGGGCAGCGGCTACGAGCAGTACTTC
TRBD2 | TRBJ2-2 | TRBV28 | . | CASSLSAGGTGELFF | TGTGCCAGCAGTTTATCTGCGGGAGGCACCGGGGAGCTGTTTTTT
TRBD2 | TRBJ2-1 | TRBV6-4 | . | CASSPLAGGPGEQFF | TGTGCCAGCAGTCCACTAGCGGGAGGGCCGGGGGAGCAGTTCTTC
TRBD2 | TRBJ2-7 | TRBV4-1 | . | CASSQGWGGRAFFEQYF | TGCGCCAGCAGCCAAGGATGGGGCGGGAGGGCCTTTTTTGAGCAGTACTTC
. | TRBJ2-7 | TRBV19 | . | CASSIGPGASYEQYF | TGTGCCAGTAGTATCGGTCCAGGGGCTTCCTACGAGCAGTACTTC
TRBD2 | TRBJ2-1 | TRBV7-6 | . | CASSVNRVASGGSSYNEQFF | TGTGCCAGCAGCGTCAACAGGGTTGCTAGCGGGGGGAGCTCCTACAATGAGCAGTTCTTC
. | TRBJ2-7 | TRBV7-6 | . | CASSLSLGAYEQYF | TGTGCCAGCAGCCTAAGCTTAGGGGCCTACGAGCAGTACTTC
TRBD1 | TRBJ2-7 | TRBV12-5 | . | CASGTGGEQYF | TGTGCTAGTGGGACAGGGGGAGAGCAGTACTTC
TRBD2 | TRBJ2-2 | TRBV7-2 | . | CASRGQIAGGPSYTGELFF | TGTGCCAGCAGGGGTCAAATAGCGGGAGGGCCATCTTACACCGGGGAGCTGTTTTTT
. | TRBJ2-1 | TRBV6-6 | . | CASSYPSGNEQFF | TGTGCCAGCAGTTATCCTTCGGGCAATGAGCAGTTCTTC
TRBD1 | TRBJ1-1 | TRBV6-6 | . | CASEDGQGNTEAFF | TGTGCCAGCGAGGACGGACAGGGGAACACTGAAGCTTTCTTT
. | TRBJ1-5 | TRBV5-6 | . | CASSLFHYSNQPQHF | TGTGCCAGCAGCTTGTTCCACTATAGCAATCAGCCCCAGCATTTT
. | TRBJ2-7 | TRBV6-1 | . | CASSEMANYEQYF | TGTGCCAGCAGTGAAATGGCCAACTACGAGCAGTACTTC
. | TRBJ2-1 | TRBV29-1 | once | CSVESLRFDNEQFF | TGCAGCGTTGAGAGCCTGAGGTTCGACAATGAGCAGTTCTTC
TRBD2 | TRBJ2-5 | TRBV4-2 | . | CASSQSGLAGGGETQYF | TGTGCCAGCAGCCAATCCGGACTAGCGGGAGGAGGAGAGACCCAGTACTTC
. | TRBJ1-1 | TRBV5-1 | few | CASSLVGSTEAFF | TGCGCCAGCAGCTTGGTTGGGAGCACTGAAGCTTTCTTT
. | TRBJ2-7 | TRBV4-3 | . | CASSPDREASYEQYF | TGCGCCAGCAGCCCAGACAGGGAGGCATCTTACGAGCAGTACTTC
. | TRBJ1-4 | TRBV19 | once | CASRVLAGRGNEKLFF | TGTGCCAGTAGAGTCCTGGCGGGGAGGGGTAATGAAAAACTGTTTTTT
TRBD1 | TRBJ1-1 | TRBV10-3 | . | CAIRLTGETTEAFF | TGTGCCATCAGGCTGACAGGGGAGACTACTGAAGCTTTCTTT
TRBD2 | TRBJ2-1 | TRBV6-1 | . | CASSEGLAEADEQFF | TGTGCCAGCAGTGAAGGGCTAGCGGAGGCCGATGAGCAGTTCTTC
. | TRBJ1-1 | TRBV27 | . | CASSFGTMNTEAFF | TGTGCCAGCAGTTTTGGCACTATGAACACTGAAGCTTTCTTT
. | TRBJ2-7 | TRBV28 | . | CASSSPGQSYEQYF | TGTGCCAGCAGTTCTCCGGGACAAAGCTACGAGCAGTACTTC